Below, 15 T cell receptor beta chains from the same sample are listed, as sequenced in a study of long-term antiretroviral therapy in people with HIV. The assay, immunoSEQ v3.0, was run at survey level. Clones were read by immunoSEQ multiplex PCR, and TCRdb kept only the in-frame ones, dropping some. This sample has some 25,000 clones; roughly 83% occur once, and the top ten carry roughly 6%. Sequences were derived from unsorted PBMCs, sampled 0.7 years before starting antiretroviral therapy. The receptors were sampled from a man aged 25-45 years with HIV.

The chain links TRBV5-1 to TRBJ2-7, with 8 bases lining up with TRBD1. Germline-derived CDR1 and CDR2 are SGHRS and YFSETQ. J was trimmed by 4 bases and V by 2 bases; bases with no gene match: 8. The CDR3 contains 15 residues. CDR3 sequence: CASSLETGGAYEQYF. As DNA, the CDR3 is TGCGCCAGCAGCTTAGAAACAGGGGGAGCTTACGAGCAGTACTTC. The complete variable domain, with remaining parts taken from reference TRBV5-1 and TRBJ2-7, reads KAGVTQTPRYLIKTRGQQVTLSCSPISGHRSVSWYQQTPGQGLQFLFEYFSETQRNKGNFPGRFSGRQFSNSRSEMNVSTLELGDSALYLCASSLETGGAYEQYFGPGTRLTVT.

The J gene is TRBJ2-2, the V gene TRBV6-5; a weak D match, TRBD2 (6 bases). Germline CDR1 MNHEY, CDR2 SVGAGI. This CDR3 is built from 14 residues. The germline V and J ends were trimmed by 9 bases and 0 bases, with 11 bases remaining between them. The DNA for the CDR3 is TGTGCCAGTAAAACGGGGGCGAACACCGGGGAGCTGTTTTTT. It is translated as CASKTGANTGELFF.

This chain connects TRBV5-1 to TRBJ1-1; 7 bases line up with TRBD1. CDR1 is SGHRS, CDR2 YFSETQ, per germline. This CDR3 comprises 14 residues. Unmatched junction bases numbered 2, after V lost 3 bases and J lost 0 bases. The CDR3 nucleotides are TGCGCCAGCAGCTCGCAGGGGGTGAACACTGAAGCTTTCTTT. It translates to CASSSQGVNTEAFF.

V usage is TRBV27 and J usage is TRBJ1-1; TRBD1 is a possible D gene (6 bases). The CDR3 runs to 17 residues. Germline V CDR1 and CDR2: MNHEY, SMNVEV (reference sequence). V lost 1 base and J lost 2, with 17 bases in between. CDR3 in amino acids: CASSLYYRVDGNTEAFF. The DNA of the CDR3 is TGTGCCAGCAGTTTATATTACAGGGTAGACGGCAACACTGAAGCTTTCTTT.

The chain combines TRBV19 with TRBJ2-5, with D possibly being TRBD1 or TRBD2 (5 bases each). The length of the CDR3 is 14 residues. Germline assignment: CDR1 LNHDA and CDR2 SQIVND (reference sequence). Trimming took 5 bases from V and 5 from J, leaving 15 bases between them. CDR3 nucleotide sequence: TGTGCCAGTAGTCCCTCTCGAGGGGTGGAGACCCAGTACTTC. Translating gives CASSPSRGVETQYF.

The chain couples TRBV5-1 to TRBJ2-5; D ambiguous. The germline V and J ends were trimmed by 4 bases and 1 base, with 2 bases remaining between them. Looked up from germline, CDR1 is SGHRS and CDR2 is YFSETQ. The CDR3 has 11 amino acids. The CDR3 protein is CASSSQETQYF. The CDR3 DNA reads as TGCGCCAGCAGCAGCCAAGAGACCCAGTACTTC.

This CDR3 reads CAWSIRWGNEKLFF. In nucleotides, the CDR3 is TGTGCCTGGAGTATCAGGTGGGGTAATGAAAAACTGTTTTTT. The chain employs TRBV30 and TRBJ1-4; D gene uncertain. CDR1 and CDR2 from the germline V gene are GTSNPN and SVGIG (reference sequence). V lost 2 bases and J lost 4, with 11 bases in between. This CDR3 comprises 14 residues.

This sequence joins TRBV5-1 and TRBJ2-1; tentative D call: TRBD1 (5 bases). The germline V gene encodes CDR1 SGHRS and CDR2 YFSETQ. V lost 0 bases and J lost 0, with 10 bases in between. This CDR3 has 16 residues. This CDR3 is CASSLGGQGSYNEQFF. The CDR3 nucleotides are TGCGCCAGCAGCTTGGGTGGGCAGGGCTCCTACAATGAGCAGTTCTTC.

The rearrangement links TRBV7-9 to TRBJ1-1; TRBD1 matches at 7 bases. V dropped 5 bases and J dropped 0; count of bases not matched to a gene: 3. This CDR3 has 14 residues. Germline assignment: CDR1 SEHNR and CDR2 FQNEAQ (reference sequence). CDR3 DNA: TGTGCCAGCAGCCGACAGGGAATGAACACTGAAGCTTTCTTT. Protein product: CASSRQGMNTEAFF.

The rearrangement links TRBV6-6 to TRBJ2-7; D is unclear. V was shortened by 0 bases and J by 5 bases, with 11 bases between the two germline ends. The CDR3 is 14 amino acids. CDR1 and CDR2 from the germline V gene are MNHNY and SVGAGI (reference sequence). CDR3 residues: CASSYSEQSNEQYF. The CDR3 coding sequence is TGTGCCAGCAGTTACTCGGAACAGTCCAACGAGCAGTACTTC.

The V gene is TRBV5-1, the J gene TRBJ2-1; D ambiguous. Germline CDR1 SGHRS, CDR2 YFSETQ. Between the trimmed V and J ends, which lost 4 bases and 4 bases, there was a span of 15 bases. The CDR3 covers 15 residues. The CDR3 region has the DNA TGCGCCAGCAGCGTTTCAGGAACAGAGTACAATGAGCAGTTCTTC. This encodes CASSVSGTEYNEQFF. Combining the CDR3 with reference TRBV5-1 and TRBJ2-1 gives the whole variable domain KAGVTQTPRYLIKTRGQQVTLSCSPISGHRSVSWYQQTPGQGLQFLFEYFSETQRNKGNFPGRFSGRQFSNSRSEMNVSTLELGDSALYLCASSVSGTEYNEQFFGPGTRLTVL.

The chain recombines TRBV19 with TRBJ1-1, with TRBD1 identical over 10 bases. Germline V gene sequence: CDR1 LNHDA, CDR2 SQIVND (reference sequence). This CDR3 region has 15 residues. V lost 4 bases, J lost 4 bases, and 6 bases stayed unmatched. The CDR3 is CASSTTGGLGTEAFF. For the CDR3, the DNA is TGTGCCAGTAGTACGACAGGGGGCTTAGGCACTGAAGCTTTCTTT.

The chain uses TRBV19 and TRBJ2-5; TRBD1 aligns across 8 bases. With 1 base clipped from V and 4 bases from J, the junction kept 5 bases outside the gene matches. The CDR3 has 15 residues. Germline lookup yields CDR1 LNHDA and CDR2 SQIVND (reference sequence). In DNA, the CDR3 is TGTGCCAGTAGTATAGCCAGGGGGCGGTCAGAGACCCAGTACTTC. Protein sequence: CASSIARGRSETQYF.

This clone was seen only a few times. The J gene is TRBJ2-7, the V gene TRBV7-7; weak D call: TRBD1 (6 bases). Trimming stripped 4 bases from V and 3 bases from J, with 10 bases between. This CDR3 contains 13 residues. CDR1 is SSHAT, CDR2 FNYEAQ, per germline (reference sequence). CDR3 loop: CASSSGQSYEQYF. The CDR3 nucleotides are TGTGCCAGCAGCTCAGGACAGAGCTACGAGCAGTACTTC.

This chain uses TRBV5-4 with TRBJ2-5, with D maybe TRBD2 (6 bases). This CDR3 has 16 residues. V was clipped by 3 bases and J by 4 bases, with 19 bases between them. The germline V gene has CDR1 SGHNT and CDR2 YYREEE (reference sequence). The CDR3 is CASSSLFTGEGETQYF. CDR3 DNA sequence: TGTGCCAGCAGCTCATTGTTCACGGGGGAAGGAGAGACCCAGTACTTC.